The T cell receptor beta chain under discussion was sequenced for a study of cytomegalovirus exposure and HLA in healthy donors. From germline, CDR1 is MGHRA and CDR2 YSYEKL. The CDR3 is made up of 13 amino acids. The germline V and J ends were trimmed by 4 bases and 7 bases, with 13 bases remaining between them. TCRdb's table, derived via immunoSEQ multiplex PCR, lists solely in-frame clones and lacks some. The table lists 250,000 to 350,000 clones, just over 85% of them singletons, with 0.7% to 0.85% in the top ten. Sequencing was carried out using PBMCs. This chain joins TRBV4-1 and TRBJ1-1; D is unresolved. This receptor was taken from a woman between 18 and 29 years old in good health and CMV-seronegative. The CDR3 loop reads CASSPDNTVEAFF. CDR3 in DNA: TGCGCCAGCAGCCCCGACAACACAGTTGAAGCTTTCTTT.